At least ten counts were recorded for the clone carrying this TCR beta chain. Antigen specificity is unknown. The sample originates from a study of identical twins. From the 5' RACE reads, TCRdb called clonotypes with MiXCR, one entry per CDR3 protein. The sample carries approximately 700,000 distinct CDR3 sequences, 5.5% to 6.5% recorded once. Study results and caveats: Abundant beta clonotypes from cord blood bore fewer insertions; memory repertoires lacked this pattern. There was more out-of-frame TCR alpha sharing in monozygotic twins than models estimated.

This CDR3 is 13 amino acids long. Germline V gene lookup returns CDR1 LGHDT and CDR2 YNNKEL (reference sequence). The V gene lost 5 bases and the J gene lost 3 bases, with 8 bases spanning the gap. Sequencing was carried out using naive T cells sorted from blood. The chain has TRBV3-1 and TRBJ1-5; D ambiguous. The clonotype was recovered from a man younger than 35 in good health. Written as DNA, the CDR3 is TGTGCCAGCAGCTACAGCCCCAATCAGCCCCAGCATTTT. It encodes CASSYSPNQPQHF. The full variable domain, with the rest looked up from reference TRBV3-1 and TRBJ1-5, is DTAVSQTPKYLVTQMGNDKSIKCEQNLGHDTMYWYKQDSKKFLKIMFSYNNKELIINETVPNRFSPKSPDKAHLNLHINSLELGDSAVYFCASSYSPNQPQHFGDGTRLSIL.